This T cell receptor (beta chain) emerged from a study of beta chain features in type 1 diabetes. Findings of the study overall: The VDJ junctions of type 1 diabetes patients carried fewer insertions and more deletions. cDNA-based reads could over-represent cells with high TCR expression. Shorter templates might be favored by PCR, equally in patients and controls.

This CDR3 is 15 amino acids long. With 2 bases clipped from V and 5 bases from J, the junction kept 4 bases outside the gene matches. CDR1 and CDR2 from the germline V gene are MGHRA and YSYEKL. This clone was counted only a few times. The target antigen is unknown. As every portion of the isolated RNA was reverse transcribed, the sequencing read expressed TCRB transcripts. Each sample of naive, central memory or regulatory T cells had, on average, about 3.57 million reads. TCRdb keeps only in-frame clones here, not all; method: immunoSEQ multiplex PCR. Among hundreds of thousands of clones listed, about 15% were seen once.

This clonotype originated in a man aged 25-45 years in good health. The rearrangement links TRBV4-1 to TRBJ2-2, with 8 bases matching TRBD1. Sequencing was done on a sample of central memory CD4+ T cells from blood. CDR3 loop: CASSQSGQGTGELFF. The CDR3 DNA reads TGCGCCAGCAGCCAATCAGGACAGGGAACCGGGGAGCTGTTTTTT.